A selection of T cell receptor beta chains follows, all from one sample in a study of blood T cell repertoires in COVID-19. Data came from immunoSEQ multiplex PCR; TCRdb stores just in-frame clones and leaves some out. The sample lists some 77,000 clones, almost 90% occurring once. The sequencing input was peripheral blood. The origin of the receptors is a woman older than 75 with active or convalescent COVID-19. Each CDR3 is given with its conserved first and last residue. A D gene is named only where the DNA matches it firmly.

J gene	V gene	D gene	CDR3 length	CDR3 DNA	CDR3 protein
TRBJ1-1	TRBV7-3	TRBD1	15	TGTGCCAGCAGCTTGGGGGACAGGGTGAACACTGAAGCTTTCTTT	CASSLGDRVNTEAFF
TRBJ2-7	TRBV5-1	TRBD1	15	TGCGCCAGCAGCTTGAACCCCGGACAGGGGAACGAGCAGTACTTC	CASSLNPGQGNEQYF
TRBJ2-7	TRBV28	TRBD1	15	TGTGCCAGCAGCCCCCAGGACAGGGGTGCATCCGAGCAGTACTTC	CASSPQDRGASEQYF
TRBJ2-7	TRBV12-5	.	12	TGTGCGGGGGGGCAGTCAGGCTACGAGCAGTACTTC	CAGGQSGYEQYF
TRBJ2-3	TRBV7-3	.	14	TGTGCCAGCAGCTTAAACAGAGTTACAGATACGCAGTATTTT	CASSLNRVTDTQYF
TRBJ2-1	TRBV15	TRBD2	17	TGTGCCACCAGCAGAGATCGCGGCGGGAGGGCCTACAATGAGCAGTTCTTC	CATSRDRGGRAYNEQFF
TRBJ2-3	TRBV9	TRBD2	16	TGTGCCAGCAGCGACGCTCGGACTAGGGACACAGATACGCAGTATTTT	CASSDARTRDTDTQYF
TRBJ1-4	TRBV28	TRBD1	15	TGTGCCAGCAGTCAAACAGGGGGTGCTAATGAAAAACTGTTTTTT	CASSQTGGANEKLFF
TRBJ1-5	TRBV28	TRBD1	15	TGTGCCAGCAGCCCCACGGACAGGGCAGCTCAGCCCCAGCATTTT	CASSPTDRAAQPQHF
TRBJ1-5	TRBV27	.	16	TGTGCCAGCAGCCCTCGGGGGGGATCGTACAATCAGCCCCAGCATTTT	CASSPRGGSYNQPQHF
TRBJ2-7	TRBV7-2	.	13	TGTGCCAGCAGCTTTGGACAGTCCTACGAGCAGTACTTC	CASSFGQSYEQYF